Described below is a single T cell receptor (beta chain) sequence and its context. Its antigen is currently unknown. This entry is derived from a study of OX40 agonist ivuxolimab in advanced cancers. The CDR3 is 15 amino acids. Trimming took 5 bases from V and 6 from J, leaving 19 bases between them. Germline values: CDR1 MNHEY, CDR2 SVGAGI. Broader study findings: CD8+ T cells showed, on average, more clonal expansion than CD4+ cells.

Sequenced by immunoSEQ multiplex PCR; TCRdb stores in-frame clones only, minus some. Of just under 85,000 clones listed, more than 75% are singletons. The chain links TRBV6-5 to TRBJ1-2, with a weak D call TRBD1 (5 bases). The source material was CD4+ or CD8+ T cells sorted from blood, sampled in a trial of the OX40 agonist ivuxolimab. The receptor was derived from an adult with an advanced solid tumor such as melanoma, head and neck, liver or kidney cancer. The CDR3 loop reads CASSATGTARDGYTF. CDR3 coding DNA: TGTGCCAGCAGTGCCACCGGGACCGCGAGGGATGGCTACACCTTC.